This T cell receptor (beta chain) was sequenced for a study of blood T cells in healthy people across ages. Study findings and constraints: There was no known CMV status for donors, so expanded clonotype changes were possibly confounded. Naive and antigen-experienced cells could not be conclusively compared, given unsorted PBMCs.

The germline CDR1 and CDR2 sequences are SGHTA and FQGNSA. CDR3 length equals 14 residues. Primed by a sample-barcoded 5' primer and a J-beta primer mix, a second PCR proceeded for about 7 to 11 cycles. Every molecule of cDNA carried a tag from a template-switch adaptor with 12 random nucleotides. Each CDR3 protein gets one entry after TCRdb re-called the 5' RACE reads with MiXCR. The sample carries 600,000 or so distinct CDR3 sequences, under 55% recorded once. To note about this clonotype: Its antigen is still unknown. At one boundary the junction diverges from the germline segment, which might be a read error.

Sequenced input: blood. This sequence originates from a man older than 75 in good health. The chain links TRBV7-2 to TRBJ2-5; 7 bases are a match to TRBD2. The end of the DNA fits TRBJ2-7 better, so the J call may be wrong. The CDR3 sequence: CAGSSQRGTYEQYF. Written as DNA, the CDR3 is TGTGCCGGCAGCTCCCAGCGGGGAACCTACGAGCAGTACTTC.